A single T cell receptor beta chain is shown here with its context. In the original analysis: The authors estimated nucleated cell counts from reference gene primer amplification. Clones were sequenced by immunoSEQ multiplex PCR, and TCRdb holds only the in-frame ones, with some missing. V and J calls and clone size are copied from that table; D and trimming were computed from the DNA. The profile shows about 17,000 clones, over 75% of them singletons. These data belong to a study of blood T cell repertoires in COVID-19. Overall study context: Samples of COVID-19 (acute and convalescent) were obtained from the United States, Italy and Spain. From T cells, B-cell-depleted T cells, or PBMCs came the material, which was cDNA or gDNA.

The CDR3 has 19 residues. Germline V gene sequence: CDR1 SEHNR, CDR2 FQNEAQ (reference sequence). Trimming took 6 bases from V and 5 from J; bases not matched to a gene: 16. The TCR sequence derives from a human donor with active COVID-19. The donor label of this sample is uncertain. The gene calls are TRBV7-9 and TRBJ2-2; 12 nucleotides match TRBD2. Sequencing used peripheral blood. CDR3 in DNA: TGTGCCAGCAGACTTCGTGGAAGGACTAGCGGGGATGTAACCGGGGAGCTGTTTTTT. Protein sequence: CASRLRGRTSGDVTGELFF.